A single sample gave rise to the 15 T cell receptor beta chains below, sequenced in a study of T cell responses to AZD1222 COVID-19 vaccine. The protocol was immunoSEQ multiplex PCR, while the TCRdb copy is restricted to in-frame clones and leaves out a portion. Here the sample spans about 260,000 clones, more than 85% being singletons. The source was peripheral blood, collected on day 0 of AZD1222 vaccination. These receptor sequences come from an adult in good health.

The chain combines TRBV2 with TRBJ2-3, with TRBD1 identical over 9 bases. Germline CDR1 SNHLY, CDR2 FYNNEI. V was pared by 5 bases and J by 3 bases, with 6 bases of the junction left unmatched. The length of the CDR3 is 15 residues. This chain's CDR3 is CASSSDRGRTDTQYF. In DNA, the CDR3 is TGTGCCAGCAGTTCGGACAGGGGTCGGACAGATACGCAGTATTTT. Full variable domain (outside the CDR3, taken from reference TRBV2 and TRBJ2-3): EPEVTQTPSHQVTQMGQEVILRCVPISNHLYFYWYRQILGQKVEFLVSFYNNEISEKSEIFDDQFSVERPDGSNFTLKIRSTKLEDSAMYFCASSSDRGRTDTQYFGPGTRLTVL.

J is TRBJ2-7 and V is TRBV27, with D possibly called TRBD1 or TRBD2 (6 bases each). V shed 6 bases and J shed 2 bases, with 14 bases lying between them. CDR1 is MNHEY and CDR2 is SMNVEV in the germline V gene (reference sequence). CDR3 length equals 14 residues. Here the CDR3 reads CASSHEGGPYEQYF. The CDR3 DNA is TGTGCCAGCAGCCACGAGGGGGGACCCTACGAGCAGTACTTC.

V usage is TRBV19 and J usage is TRBJ2-7; D call uncertain. This CDR3 contains 15 residues. The V end was cut by 3 bases, the J end by 0 bases, with 12 bases between. CDR1 is LNHDA, CDR2 SQIVND, per germline (reference sequence). The CDR3 is CASSIDGRTSYEQYF. The CDR3, as DNA: TGTGCCAGTAGTATTGATGGCAGAACCTCCTACGAGCAGTACTTC.

The V gene is TRBV4-1, the J gene TRBJ1-2; D is uncertain. The CDR3 is 15 residues long. Germline V gene sequence: CDR1 MGHRA, CDR2 YSYEKL. The germline V and J ends were trimmed by 1 base and 8 bases, with 17 bases remaining between them. CDR3 in amino acids: CASSQGGPIPGGYTF. The DNA for the CDR3 is TGCGCCAGCAGCCAAGGGGGTCCGATCCCTGGAGGCTACACCTTC.

The chain combines TRBV11-1 with TRBJ2-7, with TRBD1 identical over 8 bases. Per the germline V gene, CDR1 is SGHAT and CDR2 is FQDESV (reference sequence). J gave up 2 bases and V 4 bases, and 7 bases lay outside the gene matches. The CDR3 has 15 residues. The CDR3: CASSWGTGTPYEQYF. DNA for the CDR3: TGTGCCAGCAGCTGGGGGACAGGCACCCCCTACGAGCAGTACTTC. Full variable domain (missing parts from reference TRBV11-1 and TRBJ2-7): EAEVAQSPRYKITEKSQAVAFWCDPISGHATLYWYRQILGQGPELLVQFQDESVVDDSQLPKDRFSAERLKGVDSTLKIQPAELGDSAMYLCASSWGTGTPYEQYFGPGTRLTVT.

This chain uses TRBV20-1 with TRBJ2-7, with D possibly matching TRBD1 (5 bases). CDR3 length: 11 amino acids. The germline V gene has CDR1 DFQATT and CDR2 SNEGSKA (reference sequence). Trimming removed 6 bases from V and 7 bases from J, with 13 bases in between. CDR3 sequence reads: CSAFDSQEQYF. The CDR3 DNA sequence: TGCAGTGCCTTTGACAGTCAGGAGCAGTACTTC.

The rearrangement joins TRBV6-2 or TRBV6-3 to TRBJ2-6; D not certain. Trimming left V 2 bases short and J 1 base short, with 9 bases between. In germline, CDR1 is MNHEY, CDR2 SVGEGT. This CDR3 is built from 16 residues. The chain's CDR3 is CASSYRNPSGANVLTF. The DNA for the CDR3 is TGTGCCAGCAGTTACAGAAATCCGTCTGGGGCCAACGTCCTGACTTTC.

The V gene is TRBV5-1, the J gene TRBJ1-1; D is ambiguous. V was pared by 5 bases and J by 1 base, with 9 bases between. CDR3 length equals 13 residues. Germline-derived CDR1 and CDR2 are SGHRS and YFSETQ. The CDR3 loop reads CASRTDPNTEAFF. The CDR3 coding sequence is TGCGCCAGCAGAACAGACCCGAACACTGAAGCTTTCTTT.

This clone was recorded once. This rearrangement joins TRBV5-1 to TRBJ2-5, with 13 bases lining up with TRBD2. This CDR3 region has 15 residues. V trimming: 4 bases; J trimming: 3 bases; junction bases outside the gene matches: 3. Germline CDR1 and CDR2: SGHRS and YFSETQ. For the CDR3, the DNA is TGCGCCAGCAGCCACGGACTAGCGGGGGAAGAGACCCAGTACTTC. The encoded protein is CASSHGLAGEETQYF.

This chain joins TRBV6-6 and TRBJ2-2; no firm D call. Deletions cut 5 bases from V and 4 bases from J, with 5 bases between. Looked up from germline, CDR1 is MNHNY and CDR2 is SVGAGI (reference sequence). The CDR3 runs 12 residues. The CDR3 region has the DNA TGTGCCAGCAGTAAAATCACCGGGGAGCTGTTTTTT. Encoded protein: CASSKITGELFF.

The J gene is TRBJ2-1, the V gene TRBV28, with 9 bases that match TRBD2. Trimming took 7 bases from V and 4 from J; bases not matched to a gene: 8. CDR3 length: 15 amino acids. Germline V lookup: CDR1 MDHEN, CDR2 SYDVKM. CDR3 coding DNA: TGTGCCAGCACCCCATTAGCGGGGGCATACAATGAGCAGTTCTTC. Amino acid sequence: CASTPLAGAYNEQFF.

The chain uses TRBV11-1 and TRBJ2-4; TRBD1 matches 11 bases. Germline V gene lookup returns CDR1 SGHAT and CDR2 FQDESV (reference sequence). This CDR3 is built from 16 residues. Trimming at V came to 5 bases and at J to 7 bases, leaving 10 bases not matched to a gene. CDR3 nucleotide sequence: TGTGCCAGCAGCGGGGGGACAGGGGGTTTTTGGAACATTCAGTACTTC. Residues: CASSGGTGGFWNIQYF.

The chain couples TRBV19 to TRBJ1-6, with TRBD1 matching over 7 bases. V gave up 4 bases and J gave up 6 bases; unmatched junction bases: 3. The CDR3 is 14 amino acids. Germline CDR1 LNHDA, CDR2 SQIVND (reference sequence). CDR3 coding DNA: TGTGCCAGTAGTAGGGACAGAGGTAATTCACCCCTCCACTTT. This encodes CASSRDRGNSPLHF.

The CDR3: CASNPTVSSYNEQFF. The CDR3 region has the DNA TGTGCCAGCAACCCGACAGTTTCCTCCTACAATGAGCAGTTCTTC. This chain links TRBV7-2 with TRBJ2-1; D possibly corresponds to TRBD1 (5 bases). In germline, CDR1 is SGHTA, CDR2 FQGNSA. The CDR3 runs to 15 residues. The V end lost 7 bases, the J end lost 0 bases, and 13 bases lay between the germline ends.

This sequence joins TRBV13 and TRBJ1-2, with D maybe TRBD1 (6 bases). The germline CDR1 and CDR2 sequences are PRHDT and FYEKMQ (reference sequence). The CDR3 runs 16 residues. Trimming removed 6 bases from V and 0 bases from J, with 17 bases in between. The DNA for the CDR3 is TGTGCCAGCAGTCGACCCTACAGGGAAGCTAACTATGGCTACACCTTC. This translates into CASSRPYREANYGYTF.